The clone carrying this TCR beta chain showed up just once. PCR was performed using 60 Vbeta and 13 Jbeta primers. This table comes from immunoSEQ multiplex PCR, and its TCRdb copy is limited to in-frame clones, with some not included. The data hold about 190,000 clones, with 65% to 85% observed a single time. V lost 8 bases and J lost 3; bases outside the gene matches: 8. The CDR3 runs to 13 residues. Germline-derived CDR1 and CDR2 are GTSNPN and SVGIG (reference sequence). This sample was taken from a study of cytomegalovirus exposure and HLA in healthy donors. The sequencing sample was made of PBMCs. This sequence joins TRBV30 and TRBJ2-7; 9 bases align to TRBD2. The sequence was obtained from a young woman in good health and CMV-seronegative. The CDR3 region has the DNA TGTGCCGGCACCGGGACTAGCCACTACGAGCAGTACTTC. This translates into CAGTGTSHYEQYF.